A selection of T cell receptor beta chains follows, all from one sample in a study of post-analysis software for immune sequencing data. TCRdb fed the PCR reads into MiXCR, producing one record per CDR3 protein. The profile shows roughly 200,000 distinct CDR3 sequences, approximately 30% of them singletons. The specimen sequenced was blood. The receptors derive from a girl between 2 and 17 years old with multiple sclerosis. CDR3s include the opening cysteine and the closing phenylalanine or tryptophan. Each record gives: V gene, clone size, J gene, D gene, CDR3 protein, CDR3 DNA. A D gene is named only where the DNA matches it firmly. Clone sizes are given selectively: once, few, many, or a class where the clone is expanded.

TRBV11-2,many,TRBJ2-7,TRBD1,CASSLVTGQVTPEQYF,TGTGCCAGCAGCTTAGTAACGGGACAGGTAACCCCCGAGCAGTACTTC
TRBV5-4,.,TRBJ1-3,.,CASSPDSYSGNTIYF,TGTGCCAGCAGCCCGGACAGCTACTCTGGAAACACCATATATTTT
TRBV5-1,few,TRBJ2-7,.,CASSLWDTSSHEQYF,TGCGCCAGCAGCTTGTGGGACACCAGCTCCCACGAGCAGTACTTC
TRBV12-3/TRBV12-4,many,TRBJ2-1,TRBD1,CASSFTGGRSYNEQFF,TGTGCCAGCAGTTTTACAGGGGGCCGCTCCTACAATGAGCAGTTCTTC
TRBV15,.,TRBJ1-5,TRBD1,CATSRAPDRGYNQPQHF,TGTGCCACCAGCAGAGCACCGGACAGGGGTTACAATCAGCCCCAGCATTTT
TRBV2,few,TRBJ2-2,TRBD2,CASGGGLVDTGELFF,TGTGCCAGCGGCGGGGGACTAGTCGACACCGGGGAGCTGTTTTTT
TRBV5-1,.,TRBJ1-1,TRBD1,CASSFYGQQGANTEAFF,TGCGCCAGCAGCTTCTACGGACAACAGGGGGCGAACACTGAAGCTTTCTTT
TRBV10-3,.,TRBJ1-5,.,CAIRGRNNQPQHF,TGTGCCATCAGGGGACGTAACAATCAGCCCCAGCATTTT
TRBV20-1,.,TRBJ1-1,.,CSAEGVGKVFF,TGCAGTGCCGAGGGGGTGGGGAAGGTTTTCTTT
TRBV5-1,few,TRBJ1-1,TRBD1,CASSGNRGEAFF,TGCGCCAGCAGCGGCAACAGGGGAGAAGCTTTCTTT
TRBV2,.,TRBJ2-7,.,CAGSEDPSGAEQYF,TGTGCCGGCAGTGAAGACCCTAGTGGGGCCGAGCAGTACTTC
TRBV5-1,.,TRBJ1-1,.,CASGGGIMNTEAFF,TGCGCCAGCGGGGGCGGGATTATGAACACTGAAGCTTTCTTT
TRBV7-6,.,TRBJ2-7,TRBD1,CASGLGPGQSSSYNEQYF,TGTGCCAGCGGCTTAGGGCCGGGACAGTCGAGCTCCTACAATGAGCAGTACTTC
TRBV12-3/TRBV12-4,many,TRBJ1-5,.,CASSFVNQPQHF,TGTGCCAGCAGTTTCGTGAATCAGCCCCAGCATTTT
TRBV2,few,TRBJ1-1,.,CASRGEAGAFF,TGTGCCAGCAGGGGGGAGGCTGGCGCTTTCTTT
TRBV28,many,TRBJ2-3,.,CATLSTAGTDTQYF,TGTGCCACCCTCTCAACGGCCGGCACAGATACGCAGTATTTT
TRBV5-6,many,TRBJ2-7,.,CASRARGGSYEQYF,TGTGCCAGCAGGGCGAGGGGGGGATCCTACGAGCAGTACTTC
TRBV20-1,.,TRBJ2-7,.,CSASRNGRSSYEQYF,TGCAGTGCTAGCCGCAACGGTAGGAGCTCCTACGAGCAGTACTTC
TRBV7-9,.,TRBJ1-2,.,CASSLARGRANYGYIF,TGTGCCAGCAGCTTAGCGCGGGGGCGAGCTAACTATGGCTACATCTTC
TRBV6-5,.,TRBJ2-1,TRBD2,CASNRAGVGYNEQFF,TGTGCCAGCAATAGAGCGGGAGTGGGGTACAATGAGCAGTTCTTC
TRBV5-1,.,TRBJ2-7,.,CASSWGLGLGEQYF,TGCGCCAGCAGCTGGGGTTTGGGGTTAGGGGAGCAGTACTTC
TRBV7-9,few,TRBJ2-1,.,CASSSLVGGGNEQFF,TGTGCCAGCAGCTCGTTAGTAGGAGGGGGAAATGAGCAGTTCTTC
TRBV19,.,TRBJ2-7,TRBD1,CASSDRDRVFDEQYF,TGTGCCAGTAGTGACAGGGACAGGGTGTTCGACGAGCAGTACTTC
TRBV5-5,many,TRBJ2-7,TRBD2,CASSVGLAVSYEQYF,TGTGCCAGCAGCGTCGGACTAGCGGTATCCTACGAGCAGTACTTC
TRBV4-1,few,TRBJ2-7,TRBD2,CASSQGSAGSSYNEQYF,TGCGCCAGCAGCCAAGGGTCAGCGGGGAGCTCCTACAATGAGCAGTACTTC
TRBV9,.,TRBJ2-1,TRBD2,CASSGSSGSPGEQFF,TGTGCCAGCAGCGGTAGTAGCGGGAGCCCGGGGGAGCAGTTCTTC